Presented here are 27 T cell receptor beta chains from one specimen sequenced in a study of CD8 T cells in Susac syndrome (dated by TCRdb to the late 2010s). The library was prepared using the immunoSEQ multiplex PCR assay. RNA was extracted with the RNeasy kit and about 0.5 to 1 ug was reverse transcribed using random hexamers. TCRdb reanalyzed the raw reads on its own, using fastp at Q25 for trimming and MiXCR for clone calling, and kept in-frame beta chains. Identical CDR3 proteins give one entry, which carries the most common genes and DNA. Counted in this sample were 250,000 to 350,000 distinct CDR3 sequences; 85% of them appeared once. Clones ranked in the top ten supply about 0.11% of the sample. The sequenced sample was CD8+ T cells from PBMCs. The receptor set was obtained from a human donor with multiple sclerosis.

The CDR3 DNA is TGCGCCAGCAGCCAAAAGACACTAGCGGGAGGGCCAATTCGGCAGTTCTTC. It specifies CASSQKTLAGGPIRQFF. This rearrangement joins TRBV4-1 to TRBJ2-1, with 13 bases that match TRBD2. Germline lookup yields CDR1 MGHRA and CDR2 YSYEKL. The V and J ends lost 2 bases and 12 bases, in that order; junction bases with no gene match: 13. The CDR3 covers 17 residues.

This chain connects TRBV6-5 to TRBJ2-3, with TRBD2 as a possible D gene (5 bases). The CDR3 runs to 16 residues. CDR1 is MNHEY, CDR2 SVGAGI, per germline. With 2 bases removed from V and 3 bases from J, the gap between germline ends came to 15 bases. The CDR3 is CASSYTEVATTDTQYF. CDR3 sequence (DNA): TGTGCCAGCAGTTACACGGAGGTAGCTACTACAGATACGCAGTATTTT.

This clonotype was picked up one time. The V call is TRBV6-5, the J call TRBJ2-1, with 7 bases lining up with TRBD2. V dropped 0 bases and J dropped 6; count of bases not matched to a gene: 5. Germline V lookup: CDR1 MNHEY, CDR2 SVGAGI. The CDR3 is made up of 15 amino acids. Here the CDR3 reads CASSYSGEGLNEQFF. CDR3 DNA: TGTGCCAGCAGTTACTCGGGGGAGGGCCTCAATGAGCAGTTCTTC.

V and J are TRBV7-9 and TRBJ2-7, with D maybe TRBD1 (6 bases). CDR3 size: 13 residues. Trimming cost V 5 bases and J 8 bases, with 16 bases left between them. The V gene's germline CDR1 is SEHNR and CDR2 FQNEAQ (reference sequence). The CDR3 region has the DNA TGTGCCAGCAGCCCCCCCGACAGGATAAAGCAGTACTTC. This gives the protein CASSPPDRIKQYF.

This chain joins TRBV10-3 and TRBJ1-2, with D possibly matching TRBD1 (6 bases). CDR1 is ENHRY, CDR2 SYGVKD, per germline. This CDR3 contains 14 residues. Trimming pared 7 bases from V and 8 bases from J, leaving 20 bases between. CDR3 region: CAITPQWGARGYTF. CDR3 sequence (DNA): TGTGCCATCACCCCTCAATGGGGGGCTAGGGGCTACACCTTC.

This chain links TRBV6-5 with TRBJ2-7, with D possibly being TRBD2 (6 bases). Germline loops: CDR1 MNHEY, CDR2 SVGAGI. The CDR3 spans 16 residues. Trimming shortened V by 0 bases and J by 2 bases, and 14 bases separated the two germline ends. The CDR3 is CASSYSAGLRTYEQYF. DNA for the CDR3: TGTGCCAGCAGTTACTCTGCGGGACTCCGGACCTACGAGCAGTACTTC.

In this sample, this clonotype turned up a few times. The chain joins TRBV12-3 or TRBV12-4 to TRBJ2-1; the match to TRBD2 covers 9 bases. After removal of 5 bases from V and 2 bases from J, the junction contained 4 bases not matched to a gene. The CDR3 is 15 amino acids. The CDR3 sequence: CASSPTSGPYNEQFF. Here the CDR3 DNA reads TGTGCCAGCAGTCCCACTAGCGGGCCCTACAATGAGCAGTTCTTC.

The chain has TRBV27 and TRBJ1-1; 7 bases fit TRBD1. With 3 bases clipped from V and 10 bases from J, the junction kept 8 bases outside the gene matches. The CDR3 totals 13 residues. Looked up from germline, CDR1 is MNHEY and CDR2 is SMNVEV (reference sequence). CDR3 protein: CASSLSWRDRAFF. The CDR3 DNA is TGTGCCAGCAGTTTGTCTTGGAGGGACAGAGCTTTCTTT.

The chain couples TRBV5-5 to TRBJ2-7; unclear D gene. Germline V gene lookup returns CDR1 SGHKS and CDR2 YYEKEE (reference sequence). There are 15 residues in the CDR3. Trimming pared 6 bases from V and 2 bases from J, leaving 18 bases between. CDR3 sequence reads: CASIPRGGTTYEQYF. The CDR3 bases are TGTGCCAGCATCCCTCGCGGTGGCACAACCTACGAGCAGTACTTC.

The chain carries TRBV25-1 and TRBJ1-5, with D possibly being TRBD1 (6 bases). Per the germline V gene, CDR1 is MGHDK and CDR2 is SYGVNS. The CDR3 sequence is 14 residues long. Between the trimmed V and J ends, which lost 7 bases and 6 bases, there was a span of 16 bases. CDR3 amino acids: CASKAQGLGQPQHF. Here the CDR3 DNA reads TGTGCCAGCAAAGCCCAGGGGTTGGGTCAGCCCCAGCATTTT.

This CDR3 reads CASSSPLAGGQSSYEQYF. CDR3 DNA sequence: TGTGCCAGCAGTTCTCCCCTAGCGGGAGGGCAGAGCTCCTACGAGCAGTACTTC. The rearrangement joins TRBV6-5 to TRBJ2-7, with TRBD2 identical over 12 bases. V shed 4 bases and J 0 bases; nucleotides not matched to a gene: 10. Germline-derived CDR1 and CDR2 are MNHEY and SVGAGI. This CDR3 is built from 18 residues.

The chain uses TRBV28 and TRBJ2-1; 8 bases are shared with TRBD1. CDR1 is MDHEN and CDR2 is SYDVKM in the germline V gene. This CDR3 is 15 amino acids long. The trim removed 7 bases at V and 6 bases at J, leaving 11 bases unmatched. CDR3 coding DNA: TGTGCCAGCACCCTCCTCCGGGACAGGCCCAATGAGCAGTTCTTC. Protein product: CASTLLRDRPNEQFF.

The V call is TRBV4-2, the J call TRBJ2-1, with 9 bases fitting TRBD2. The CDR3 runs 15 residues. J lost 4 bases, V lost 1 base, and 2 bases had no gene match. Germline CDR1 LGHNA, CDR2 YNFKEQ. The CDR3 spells CASSQGRGGYNEQFF. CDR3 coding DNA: TGTGCCAGCAGCCAAGGGCGGGGGGGGTACAATGAGCAGTTCTTC.

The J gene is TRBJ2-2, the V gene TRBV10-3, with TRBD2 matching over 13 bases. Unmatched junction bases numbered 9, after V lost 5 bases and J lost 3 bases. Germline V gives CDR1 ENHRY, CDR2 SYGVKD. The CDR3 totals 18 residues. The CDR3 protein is CAISPRGLAGEYTGELFF. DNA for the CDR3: TGTGCCATCAGTCCTCGCGGACTAGCGGGAGAGTACACCGGGGAGCTGTTTTTT.

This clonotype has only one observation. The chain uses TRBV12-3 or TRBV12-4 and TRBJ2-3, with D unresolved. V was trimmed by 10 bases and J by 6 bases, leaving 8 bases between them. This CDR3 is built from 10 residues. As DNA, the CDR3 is TGTGCCACCATGGGGGATACGCAGTATTTT. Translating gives CATMGDTQYF.

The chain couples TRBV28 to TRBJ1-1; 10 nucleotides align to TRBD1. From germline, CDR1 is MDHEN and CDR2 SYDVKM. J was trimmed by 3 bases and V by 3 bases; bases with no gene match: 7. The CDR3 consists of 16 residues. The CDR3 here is CASSFRQGAGHTEAFF. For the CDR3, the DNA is TGTGCCAGCAGTTTTAGACAGGGGGCAGGGCACACTGAAGCTTTCTTT.

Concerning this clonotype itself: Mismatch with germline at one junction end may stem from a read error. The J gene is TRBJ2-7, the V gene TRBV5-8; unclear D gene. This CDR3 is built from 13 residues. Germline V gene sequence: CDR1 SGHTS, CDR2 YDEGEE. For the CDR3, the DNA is TGTGCCAGCAGCCCGAGTGTCGGTAAATTCCATTTCTTC. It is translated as CASSPSVGKFHFF.

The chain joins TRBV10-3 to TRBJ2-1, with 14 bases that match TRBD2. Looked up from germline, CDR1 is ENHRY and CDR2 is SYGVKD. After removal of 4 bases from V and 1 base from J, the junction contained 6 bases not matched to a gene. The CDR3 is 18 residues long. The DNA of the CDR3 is TGTGCCATCAGTGGAGGAGGGACTAGCGGGAGTTCCTACAATGAGCAGTTCTTC. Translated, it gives CAISGGGTSGSSYNEQFF.

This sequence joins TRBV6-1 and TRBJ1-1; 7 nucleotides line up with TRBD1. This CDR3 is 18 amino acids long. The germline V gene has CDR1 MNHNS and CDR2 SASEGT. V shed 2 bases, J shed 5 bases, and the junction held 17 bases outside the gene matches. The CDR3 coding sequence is TGTGCCAGCAGTGAACCAATACCCGTCGACAGGGTGGGGACTGAAGCTTTCTTT. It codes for CASSEPIPVDRVGTEAFF.

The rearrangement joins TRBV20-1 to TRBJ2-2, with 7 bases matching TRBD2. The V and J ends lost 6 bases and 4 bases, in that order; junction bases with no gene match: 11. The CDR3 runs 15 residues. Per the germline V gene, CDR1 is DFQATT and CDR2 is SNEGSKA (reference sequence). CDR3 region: CSAKRRDYSTGELFF. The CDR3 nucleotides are TGCAGTGCCAAGCGCCGGGACTATTCCACCGGGGAGCTGTTTTTT.

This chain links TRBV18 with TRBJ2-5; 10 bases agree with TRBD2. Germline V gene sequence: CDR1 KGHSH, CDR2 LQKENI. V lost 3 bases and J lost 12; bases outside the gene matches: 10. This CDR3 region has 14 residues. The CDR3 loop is CASSPGTSEPVEYF. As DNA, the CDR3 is TGTGCCAGCTCACCCGGGACTAGCGAACCTGTGGAGTACTTC. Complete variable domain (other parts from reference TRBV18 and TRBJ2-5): NAGVMQNPRHLVRRRGQEARLRCSPMKGHSHVYWYRQLPEEGLKFMVYLQKENIIDESGMPKERFSAEFPKEGPSILRIQQVVRGDSAAYFCASSPGTSEPVEYFGPGTRLLVL.

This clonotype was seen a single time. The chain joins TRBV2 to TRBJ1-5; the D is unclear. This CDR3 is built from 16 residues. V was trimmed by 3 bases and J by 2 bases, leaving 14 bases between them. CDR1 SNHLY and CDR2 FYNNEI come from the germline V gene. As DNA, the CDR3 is TGTGCCAGCAGTGACCCCCGCCGGCTTGGCAATCAGCCCCAGCATTTT. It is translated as CASSDPRRLGNQPQHF.

The CDR3 DNA reads TGTGCCAGCAGCTTCCTCCCAGCGGAAAGCTCCTACAATGAGCAGTTCTTC. This gives the protein CASSFLPAESSYNEQFF. The chain combines TRBV9 with TRBJ2-1, with TRBD2 as a possible D gene (5 bases). From germline, CDR1 is SGDLS and CDR2 YYNGEE. V lost 4 bases to trimming and J lost 0 bases, with 17 bases between them. The CDR3 totals 17 residues.

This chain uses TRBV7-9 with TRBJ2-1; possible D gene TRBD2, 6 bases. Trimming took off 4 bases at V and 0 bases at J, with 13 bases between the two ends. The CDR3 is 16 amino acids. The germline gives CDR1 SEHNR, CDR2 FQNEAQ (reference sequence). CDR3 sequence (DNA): TGTGCCAGCAGCTCCGACGGGAGTGGCTCCTACAATGAGCAGTTCTTC. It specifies CASSSDGSGSYNEQFF.

The CDR3 DNA is TGTGCCAGCAGCGATCGAATACCCTGGACTAGCGGGTATCTACACAATGAGCAGTTCTTC. Encoded protein: CASSDRIPWTSGYLHNEQFF. The gene calls are TRBV11-1 and TRBJ2-1, with TRBD2 matching over 11 bases. J gave up 5 bases and V 5 bases, and 20 bases lay outside the gene matches. There are 20 residues in the CDR3. Germline CDR1 SGHAT, CDR2 FQDESV (reference sequence).

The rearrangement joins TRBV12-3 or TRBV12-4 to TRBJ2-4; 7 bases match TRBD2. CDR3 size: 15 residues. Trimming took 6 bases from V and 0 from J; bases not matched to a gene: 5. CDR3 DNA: TGTGCCAGCAGACCTAGCGGTCTAGCCAAAAACATTCAGTACTTC. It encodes CASRPSGLAKNIQYF.

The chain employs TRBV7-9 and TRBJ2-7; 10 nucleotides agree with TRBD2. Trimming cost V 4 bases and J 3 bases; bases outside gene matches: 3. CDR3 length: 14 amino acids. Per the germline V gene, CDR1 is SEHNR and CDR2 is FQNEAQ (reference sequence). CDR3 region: CASSSTSGRYEQYF. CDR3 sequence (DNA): TGTGCCAGCAGCTCGACTAGCGGGCGCTACGAGCAGTACTTC.